This T cell receptor beta chain was recovered during a study of patients and donors after allogeneic stem cell transplantation. Trimming took 6 bases from V and 5 from J; bases not matched to a gene: 12. This CDR3 contains 16 residues. TCRdb redid the calling of the RT-PCR reads with MiXCR, one entry per CDR3 protein. Here the sample spans 190,000 or so distinct CDR3 sequences, roughly two fifths being singletons. The chain uses TRBV12-3 or TRBV12-4 and TRBJ2-1, with 8 bases fitting TRBD1. Source material: blood, either unsorted or a sorted T cell fraction (not recorded which). This sequence was found in a human donor who was either an allogeneic HSCT recipient or a stem cell or donor lymphocyte infusion donor (not recorded which). It is not recorded whose cells these are; they may come from a transplant donor. In DNA, the CDR3 is TGTGCCAGCAGCCCTTCTGACAGGGGCCGAAACAATGAGCAGTTCTTC. Translation: CASSPSDRGRNNEQFF.